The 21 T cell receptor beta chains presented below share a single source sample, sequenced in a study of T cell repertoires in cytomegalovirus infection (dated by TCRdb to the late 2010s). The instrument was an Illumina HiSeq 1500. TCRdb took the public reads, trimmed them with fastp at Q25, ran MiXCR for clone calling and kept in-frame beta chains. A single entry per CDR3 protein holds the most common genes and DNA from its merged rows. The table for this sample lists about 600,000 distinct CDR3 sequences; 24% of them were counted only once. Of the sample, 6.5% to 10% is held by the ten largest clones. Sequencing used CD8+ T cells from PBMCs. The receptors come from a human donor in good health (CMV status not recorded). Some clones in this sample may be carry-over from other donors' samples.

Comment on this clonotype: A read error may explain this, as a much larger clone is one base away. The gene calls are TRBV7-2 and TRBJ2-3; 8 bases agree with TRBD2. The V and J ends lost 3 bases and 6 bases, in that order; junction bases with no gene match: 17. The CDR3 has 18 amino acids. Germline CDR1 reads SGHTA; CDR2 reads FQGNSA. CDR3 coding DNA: TGTGCCAGCAGCTTCCCGGGACTAGTGGGGGTTGGATCGGATACGCAGTATTTT. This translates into CASSFPGLVGVGSDTQYF.

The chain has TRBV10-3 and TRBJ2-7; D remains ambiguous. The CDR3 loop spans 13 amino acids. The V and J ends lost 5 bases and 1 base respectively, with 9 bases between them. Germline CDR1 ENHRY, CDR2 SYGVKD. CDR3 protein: CAISPGGSYEQYV. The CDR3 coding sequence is TGTGCCATCAGTCCCGGCGGTTCCTACGAGCAGTACGTC.

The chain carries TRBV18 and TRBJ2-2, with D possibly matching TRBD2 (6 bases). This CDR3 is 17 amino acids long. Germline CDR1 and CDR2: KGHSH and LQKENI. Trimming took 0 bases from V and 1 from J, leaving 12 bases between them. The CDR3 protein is CASSPPEEGWNTGELFF. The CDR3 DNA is TGTGCCAGCTCACCACCTGAGGAGGGTTGGAACACCGGGGAGCTGTTTTTT.

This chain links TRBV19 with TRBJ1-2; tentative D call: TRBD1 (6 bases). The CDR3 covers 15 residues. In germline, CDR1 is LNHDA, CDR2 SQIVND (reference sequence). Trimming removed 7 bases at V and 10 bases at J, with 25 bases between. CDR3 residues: CASTMMGHSLEDYTF. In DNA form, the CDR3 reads TGTGCCAGTACCATGATGGGACATTCTTTGGAGGACTACACCTTC.

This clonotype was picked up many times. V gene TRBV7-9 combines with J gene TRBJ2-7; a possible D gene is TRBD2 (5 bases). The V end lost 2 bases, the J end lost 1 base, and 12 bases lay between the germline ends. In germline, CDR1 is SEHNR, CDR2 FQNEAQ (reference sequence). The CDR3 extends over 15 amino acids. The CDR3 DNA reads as TGTGCCAGCAGCTTATTCCCCGGGATTTCCTACGAGCAGTACTTC. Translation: CASSLFPGISYEQYF. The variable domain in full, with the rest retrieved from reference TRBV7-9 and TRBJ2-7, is DTGVSQNPRHKITKRGQNVTFRCDPISEHNRLYWYRQTLGQGPEFLTYFQNEAQLEKSRLLSDRFSAERPKGSFSTLEIQRTEQGDSAMYLCASSLFPGISYEQYFGPGTRLTVT.

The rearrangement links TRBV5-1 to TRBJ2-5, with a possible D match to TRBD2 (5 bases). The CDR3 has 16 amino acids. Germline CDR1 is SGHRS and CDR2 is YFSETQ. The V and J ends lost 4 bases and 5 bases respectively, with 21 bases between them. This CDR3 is CASSGKVAQRGETQYF. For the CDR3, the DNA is TGCGCCAGCAGCGGTAAGGTAGCCCAACGCGGGGAGACCCAGTACTTC.

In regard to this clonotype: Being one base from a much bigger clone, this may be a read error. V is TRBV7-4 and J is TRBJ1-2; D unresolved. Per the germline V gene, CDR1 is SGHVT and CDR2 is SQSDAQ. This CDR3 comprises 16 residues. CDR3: CANSLPGSRINYGYTF. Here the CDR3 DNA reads TGTGCCAACAGCTTACCGGGGAGCAGAATCAACTATGGCTACACCTTC.

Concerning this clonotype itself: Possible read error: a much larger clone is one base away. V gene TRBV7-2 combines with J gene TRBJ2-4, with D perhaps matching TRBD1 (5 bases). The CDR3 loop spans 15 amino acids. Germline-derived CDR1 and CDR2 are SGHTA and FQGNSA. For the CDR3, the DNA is TGTGTCAGCAGCGACCTTGGGGCCGAAAGTAACATTCAGTACTTC. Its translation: CVSSDLGAESNIQYF. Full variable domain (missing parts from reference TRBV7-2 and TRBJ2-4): GAGVSQSPSNKVTEKGKDVELRCDPISGHTALYWYRQSLGQGLEFLIYFQGNSAPDKSGLPSDRFSAERTGGSVSTLTIQRTQQEDSAVYLCVSSDLGAESNIQYFGAGTRLSVL.

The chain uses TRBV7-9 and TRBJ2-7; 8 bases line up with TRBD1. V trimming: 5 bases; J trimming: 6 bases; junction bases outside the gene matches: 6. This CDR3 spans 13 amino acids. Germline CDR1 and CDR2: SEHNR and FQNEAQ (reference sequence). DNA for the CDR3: TGTGCCAGCAGCGGCCCGACAGGGGCCGAGCAGTACGTC. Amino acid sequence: CASSGPTGAEQYV.

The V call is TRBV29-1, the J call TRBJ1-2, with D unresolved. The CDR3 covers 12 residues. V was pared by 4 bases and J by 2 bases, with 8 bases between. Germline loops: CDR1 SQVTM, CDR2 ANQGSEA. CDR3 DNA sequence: TGCAGCGTTGGTAGTTCAAACTATGGCTACACCTTC. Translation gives CSVGSSNYGYTF.

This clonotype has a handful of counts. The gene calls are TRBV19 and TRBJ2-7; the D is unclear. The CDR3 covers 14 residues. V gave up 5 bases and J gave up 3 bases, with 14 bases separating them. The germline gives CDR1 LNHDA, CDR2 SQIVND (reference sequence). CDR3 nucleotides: TGTGCCAGTAGTCCCTTTTATAGTAGCTACGAGCAGTACTTC. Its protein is CASSPFYSSYEQYF.

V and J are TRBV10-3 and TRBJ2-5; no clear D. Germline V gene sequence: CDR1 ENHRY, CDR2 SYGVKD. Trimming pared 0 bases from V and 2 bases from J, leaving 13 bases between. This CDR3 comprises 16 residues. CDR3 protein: CAISESLVQIQETQYF. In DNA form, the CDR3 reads TGTGCCATCAGTGAGTCGTTGGTACAGATTCAAGAGACCCAGTACTTC.

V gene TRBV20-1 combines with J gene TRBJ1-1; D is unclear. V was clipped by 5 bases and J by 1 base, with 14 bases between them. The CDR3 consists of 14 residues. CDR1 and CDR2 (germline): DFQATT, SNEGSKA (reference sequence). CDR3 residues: CSAPPWLPNTEAFF. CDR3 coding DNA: TGCAGTGCTCCCCCCTGGTTACCGAACACTGAAGCTTTCTTT.

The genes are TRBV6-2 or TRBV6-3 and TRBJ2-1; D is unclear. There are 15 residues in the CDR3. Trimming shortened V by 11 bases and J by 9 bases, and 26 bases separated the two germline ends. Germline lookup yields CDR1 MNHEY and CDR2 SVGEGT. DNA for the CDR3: TGTGCCGGATCCGTCACCGCATTAGTGGCCGGTGAGCAGTTCTTC. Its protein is CAGSVTALVAGEQFF.

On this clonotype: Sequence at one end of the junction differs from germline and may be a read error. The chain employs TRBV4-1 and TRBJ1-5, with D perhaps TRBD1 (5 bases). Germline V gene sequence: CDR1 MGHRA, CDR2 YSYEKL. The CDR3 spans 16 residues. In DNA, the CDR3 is TGTGCCAGCAGCCATTACCCCGGGACCGACAATCAGCCCCAGCATTTT. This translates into CASSHYPGTDNQPQHF.

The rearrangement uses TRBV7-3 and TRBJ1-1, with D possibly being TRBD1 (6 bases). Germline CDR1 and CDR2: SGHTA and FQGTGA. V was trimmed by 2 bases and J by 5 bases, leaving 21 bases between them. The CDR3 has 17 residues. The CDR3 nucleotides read TGTGCCAGCAGCTTAGAGGGGGGGACTCTAACTAGGACTGAAGCTTTCTTT. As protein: CASSLEGGTLTRTEAFF.

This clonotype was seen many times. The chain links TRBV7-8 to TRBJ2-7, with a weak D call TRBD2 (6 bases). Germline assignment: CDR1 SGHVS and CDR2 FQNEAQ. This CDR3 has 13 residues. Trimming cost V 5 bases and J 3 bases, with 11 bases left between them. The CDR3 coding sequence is TGTGCCAGCAGCCCGGGACTCCGCTACGAGCAGTACTTC. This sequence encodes CASSPGLRYEQYF.

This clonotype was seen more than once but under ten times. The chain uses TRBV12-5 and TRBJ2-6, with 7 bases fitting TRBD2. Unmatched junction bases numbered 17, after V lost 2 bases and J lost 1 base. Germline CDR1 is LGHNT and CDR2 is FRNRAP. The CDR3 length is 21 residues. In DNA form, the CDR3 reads TGTGCTAGTGGTTTGATCCTCCGGGACTACAAAGACCTATCTGGGGCCAACGTCCTGACTTTC. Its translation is CASGLILRDYKDLSGANVLTF.

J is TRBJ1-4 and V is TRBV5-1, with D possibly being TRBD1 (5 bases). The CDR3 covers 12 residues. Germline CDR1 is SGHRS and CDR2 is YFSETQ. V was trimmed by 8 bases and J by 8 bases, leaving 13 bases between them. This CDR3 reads CASRQTEEKLFF. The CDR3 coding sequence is TGCGCCAGTCGGCAGACAGAGGAAAAACTGTTTTTT.

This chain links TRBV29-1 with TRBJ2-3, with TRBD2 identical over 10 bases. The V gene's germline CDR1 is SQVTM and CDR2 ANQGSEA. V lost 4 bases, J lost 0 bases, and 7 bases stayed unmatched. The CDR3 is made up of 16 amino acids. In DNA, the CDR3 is TGCAGCGTTGCACTAGCGGGGCCCTCTAGCACAGATACGCAGTATTTT. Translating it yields CSVALAGPSSTDTQYF.

The DNA for the CDR3 is TGTGCCAGCTCCGGGGGGACAGACCCCTACGAGCAGTACGTC. Translating it yields CASSGGTDPYEQYV. V and J are TRBV7-8 and TRBJ2-7; TRBD1 or TRBD2 may be the D gene (7 bases each). Deletions cut 8 bases from V and 2 bases from J, with 16 bases between. The CDR3 runs 14 residues. The germline V gene encodes CDR1 SGHVS and CDR2 FQNEAQ.